Each of the 9 T cell receptor beta chains below was sequenced from the same sample in a study of blood T cell repertoires in COVID-19. TCRdb keeps only in-frame clones here, not all; method: immunoSEQ multiplex PCR. Of a few hundred thousand clones in the sample, about 89% are singletons; the top ten hold over 2%. Sequenced sample: peripheral blood. The receptors were gathered from a woman aged 45-65 years with acute or convalescent COVID-19.

J is TRBJ2-3 and V is TRBV7-3; 7 bases line up with TRBD1. This CDR3 contains 16 residues. Germline V lookup: CDR1 SGHTA, CDR2 FQGTGA. The V segment lost 3 bases and the J segment 2 bases; nucleotides outside the gene matches: 8. The CDR3 is CASSLGQTTPTDTQYF. The CDR3 DNA is TGTGCCAGCAGCTTGGGACAGACCACTCCCACAGATACGCAGTATTTT.

This chain uses TRBV9 with TRBJ2-1, with 9 bases matching TRBD2. The CDR3 runs to 18 residues. Germline loops: CDR1 SGDLS, CDR2 YYNGEE. After removal of 0 bases from V and 0 bases from J, the junction contained 7 bases not matched to a gene. CDR3 sequence (DNA): TGTGCCAGCAGCGTAGAAGCGGGAGGAATTAGCTCCTACAATGAGCAGTTCTTC. Its translation is CASSVEAGGISSYNEQFF.

The CDR3 here is CASSLAVSSGTDTQYF. CDR3 coding DNA: TGTGCCAGCAGCTTAGCTGTATCCTCCGGCACAGATACGCAGTATTTT. The chain employs TRBV11-2 and TRBJ2-3; D not certain. The germline gives CDR1 SGHAT, CDR2 FQNNGV. The CDR3 covers 16 residues. Trimming shortened V by 1 base and J by 1 base, and 12 bases separated the two germline ends.

The chain links TRBV7-8 to TRBJ2-2, with D unresolved. The CDR3 totals 17 residues. The germline gives CDR1 SGHVS, CDR2 FQNEAQ. Trimming took off 0 bases at V and 0 bases at J, with 11 bases between the two ends. The CDR3 is CASSLARADPNTGELFF. The CDR3 coding sequence is TGTGCCAGCAGCTTAGCCCGTGCAGATCCGAACACCGGGGAGCTGTTTTTT.

This chain uses TRBV5-4 with TRBJ1-4, with a possible D match to TRBD1 (6 bases). Germline CDR1 is SGHNT and CDR2 is YYREEE (reference sequence). This CDR3 is 15 amino acids long. The V end lost 4 bases, the J end lost 4 bases, and 14 bases lay between the germline ends. The CDR3 here is CASSATGNRNEKLFF. CDR3 nucleotides: TGTGCCAGCAGCGCTACAGGGAACCGTAATGAAAAACTGTTTTTT.

The chain uses TRBV7-3 and TRBJ2-1; tentatively, D is TRBD2 (5 bases). The germline gives CDR1 SGHTA, CDR2 FQGTGA. The CDR3 extends over 14 amino acids. V was pared by 2 bases and J by 3 bases, with 8 bases between. The CDR3 loop is CASSLGGNYNEQFF. Here the CDR3 DNA reads TGTGCCAGCAGCTTAGGAGGAAACTACAATGAGCAGTTCTTC.

The chain employs TRBV20-1 and TRBJ1-1; possibly TRBD1 for D (6 bases). V gave up 1 base and J gave up 8 bases, with 8 bases separating them. There are 11 residues in the CDR3. Germline V CDR1 and CDR2: DFQATT, SNEGSKA (reference sequence). The CDR3 reads CSARGTVEAFF. The CDR3 DNA is TGCAGTGCTAGAGGGACAGTAGAAGCTTTCTTT.

This chain uses TRBV3-1 (or the pseudogene TRBV3-2) with TRBJ1-2; TRBD1 is a possible D gene (5 bases). Trimming pared 0 bases from V and 5 bases from J, leaving 13 bases between. Germline V gene sequence: CDR1 LGHDT, CDR2 YNNKEL (reference sequence). The CDR3 is 15 amino acids. The CDR3 loop is CASSQEWAGYYGYTF. DNA for the CDR3: TGTGCCAGCAGCCAAGAGTGGGCAGGGTATTATGGCTACACCTTC.

V gene TRBV7-2 combines with J gene TRBJ1-3, with TRBD1 as a possible D gene (6 bases). The V and J ends lost 5 bases and 2 bases respectively, with 13 bases between them. Germline V gene lookup returns CDR1 SGHTA and CDR2 FQGNSA. CDR3 length equals 15 residues. CDR3 amino acids: CASSPQQGPGNTIYF. CDR3 nucleotides: TGTGCCAGCAGCCCACAACAGGGTCCTGGAAACACCATATATTTT.